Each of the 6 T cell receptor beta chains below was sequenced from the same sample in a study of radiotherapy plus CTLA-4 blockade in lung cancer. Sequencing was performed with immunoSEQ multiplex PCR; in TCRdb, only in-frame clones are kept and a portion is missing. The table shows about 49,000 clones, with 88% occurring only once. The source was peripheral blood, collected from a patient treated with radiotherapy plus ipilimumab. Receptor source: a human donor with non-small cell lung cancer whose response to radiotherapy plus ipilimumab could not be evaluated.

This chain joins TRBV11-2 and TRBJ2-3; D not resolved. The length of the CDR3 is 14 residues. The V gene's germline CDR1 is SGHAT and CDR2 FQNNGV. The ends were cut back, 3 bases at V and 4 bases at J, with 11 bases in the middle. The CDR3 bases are TGTGCCAGCAGCTTTGAGAGTGCTTCAGATACGCAGTATTTT. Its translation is CASSFESASDTQYF.

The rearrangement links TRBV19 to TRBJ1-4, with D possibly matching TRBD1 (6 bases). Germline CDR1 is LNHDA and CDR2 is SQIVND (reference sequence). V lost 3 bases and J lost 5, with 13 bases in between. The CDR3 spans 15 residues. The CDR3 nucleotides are TGTGCCAGTAGTATTAAAGTGGGGGCGAATGAAAAACTGTTTTTT. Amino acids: CASSIKVGANEKLFF.

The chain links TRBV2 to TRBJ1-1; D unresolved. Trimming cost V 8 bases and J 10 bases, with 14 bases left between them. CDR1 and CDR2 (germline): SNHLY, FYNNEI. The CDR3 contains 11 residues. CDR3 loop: CASLRTVGAFF. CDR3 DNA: TGTGCCAGCCTCAGGACTGTTGGAGCTTTCTTT.

CDR3 region: CASSLASRDYGYTF. The CDR3, as DNA: TGTGCCAGCAGCTTGGCCAGTCGGGACTATGGCTACACCTTC. V usage is TRBV5-6 and J usage is TRBJ1-2; no firm D call. CDR3 length: 14 residues. With 0 bases removed from V and 3 bases from J, the gap between germline ends came to 9 bases. Per germline, CDR1 SGHDT and CDR2 YYEEEE.

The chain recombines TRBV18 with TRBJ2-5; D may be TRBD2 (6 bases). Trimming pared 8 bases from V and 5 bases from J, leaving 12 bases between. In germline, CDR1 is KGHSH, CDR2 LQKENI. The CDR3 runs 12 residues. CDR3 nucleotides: TGTGCCAGCCTAGGAGGGTCGGAGACCCAGTACTTC. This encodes CASLGGSETQYF.

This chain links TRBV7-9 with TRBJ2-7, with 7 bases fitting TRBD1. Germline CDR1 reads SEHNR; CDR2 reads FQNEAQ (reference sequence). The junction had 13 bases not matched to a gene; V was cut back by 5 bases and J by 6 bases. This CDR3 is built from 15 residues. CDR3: CASSLGGGPGVEQYF. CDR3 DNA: TGTGCCAGCAGCCTAGGGGGCGGCCCCGGCGTCGAGCAGTACTTC.